A selection of T cell receptor beta chains follows, all from one sample in a study of glioma-infiltrating T cells after dendritic cell vaccination. Produced via immunoSEQ multiplex PCR; TCRdb's table is partial and in-frame only. The sample includes fewer than 95,000 clones, about 85% seen only once; the top ten take about 9.3%. The specimen was blood, collected after dendritic cell vaccination. The receptors here all came from a human donor with glioblastoma. Each CDR3 is given with its conserved first and last residue. The order of the fields is V gene, D gene, J gene, clone size, CDR3 protein, CDR3 DNA. D genes are given only for firm matches. For some rows the clone size is stated as once, few or many, or as a class when expanded; others skip it.

TRBV29-1	TRBD1	TRBJ1-1	medium-sized	CSVEAGTAINTEAFF	TGCAGCGTCGAAGCCGGGACAGCGATAAACACTGAAGCTTTCTTT
TRBV5-4	TRBD2	TRBJ2-3	.	CASSLERESTDTQYF	TGTGCCAGCAGCTTGGAGCGGGAAAGCACAGATACGCAGTATTTT
TRBV7-2	.	TRBJ2-3	.	CASSPEGLDTQYF	TGTGCCAGCAGCCCGGAGGGGTTAGATACGCAGTATTTT
TRBV9	.	TRBJ1-3	.	CASSVDSGTIYF	TGTGCCAGCAGCGTAGACTCTGGCACCATATATTTT
TRBV15	.	TRBJ2-1	.	CATSRRGLSYNEQLF	TGTGCCACCAGCAGGAGAGGGCTCTCCTACAATGAGCAGCTCTTC
TRBV15	.	TRBJ2-7	.	CATSSGDRVGVEQYF	TGTGCCACCAGCTCGGGAGACAGGGTGGGGGTCGAGCAGTACTTC
TRBV5-4	TRBD2	TRBJ2-3	.	CASRPGTSGRDTQYF	TGTGCCAGCAGACCAGGGACTAGCGGGAGAGATACGCAGTATTTT
TRBV5-1	.	TRBJ2-6	.	CASSLVSGYSGANVLTF	TGCGCCAGCAGCTTGGTGTCAGGGTACTCTGGGGCCAACGTCCTGACTTTC
TRBV7-3	.	TRBJ2-1	.	CASSTGQYNEQFF	TGTGCCAGCAGCACAGGCCAATACAATGAGCAGTTCTTC
TRBV18	TRBD1	TRBJ2-6	.	CASAGQAGPRSSGANVLTF	TGTGCCAGCGCTGGACAGGCCGGCCCCCGAAGCTCTGGGGCCAACGTCCTGACTTTC
TRBV5-4	TRBD2	TRBJ2-7	.	CASSATSGRTYEQYF	TGTGCCAGCAGCGCGACTAGCGGGAGGACCTACGAGCAGTACTTC
TRBV19	.	TRBJ1-6	medium-sized	CASSISESSPLHF	TGTGCCAGTAGTATTAGCGAGAGTTCACCCCTCCACTTT
TRBV5-1	.	TRBJ2-2	.	CASSLVQTRTGELFF	TGCGCCAGCAGCTTGGTTCAGACTAGAACCGGGGAGCTGTTTTTT
TRBV15	TRBD2	TRBJ2-7	.	CATSRDVAGVGEQYF	TGTGCCACCAGCAGGGACGTAGCGGGAGTTGGCGAGCAGTACTTC
TRBV19	TRBD1	TRBJ2-3	.	CASSINAGGPDTQYF	TGTGCCAGTAGTATAAATGCAGGGGGCCCAGATACGCAGTATTTT
TRBV2	TRBD1	TRBJ1-4	.	CASKRGRTEKLFF	TGTGCCAGCAAGAGGGGGCGTACTGAAAAACTGTTTTTT
TRBV5-6	TRBD1	TRBJ2-7	few	CASSRQGVAYEQYF	TGTGCCAGCAGCAGGCAGGGGGTGGCCTACGAGCAGTACTTC
TRBV19	TRBD2	TRBJ2-7	.	CASSIATSASYEQYF	TGTGCCAGTAGTATAGCAACTAGCGCATCCTACGAGCAGTACTTC
TRBV7-7	TRBD2	TRBJ2-2	once	CASSPGGGLNGELFF	TGTGCCAGCAGCCCGGGAGGGGGGTTGAACGGGGAGCTGTTTTTT
TRBV7-2	TRBD1	TRBJ1-1	.	CASSFDRDTEAFF	TGTGCCAGCAGCTTTGACAGGGACACTGAAGCTTTCTTT
TRBV5-1	.	TRBJ2-1	.	CASSLAGSYNEQFF	TGCGCCAGCAGCTTGGCGGGCTCCTACAATGAGCAGTTCTTC
TRBV10-3	.	TRBJ1-3	.	CAIQDSSRNTIYF	TGTGCCATCCAGGACAGTTCCCGAAACACCATATATTTT
TRBV7-8	.	TRBJ2-5	.	CASSFGGRDPKTQYF	TGTGCCAGCAGCTTCGGCGGTCGGGATCCAAAGACCCAGTACTTC
TRBV13	.	TRBJ1-3	.	CASRETEPRSSGNTIYF	TGTGCCAGCAGGGAGACGGAGCCTAGGTCCTCTGGAAACACCATATATTTT
TRBV18	TRBD2	TRBJ2-1	.	CASSRLLAGVEDEQFF	TGTGCCAGCTCACGACTTCTAGCGGGAGTTGAGGATGAGCAGTTCTTC
TRBV2	TRBD2	TRBJ2-3	.	CASLLAGVSKATDTQYF	TGTGCCAGCTTACTAGCGGGAGTTAGTAAAGCGACAGATACGCAGTATTTT
TRBV4-2	TRBD2	TRBJ2-7	.	CASSQPAGGGSSYEQYF	TGTGCCAGCAGCCAACCCGCTGGCGGGGGGAGCTCCTACGAGCAGTACTTC
TRBV15	TRBD1	TRBJ1-1	.	CATSRGTGNTEAFF	TGTGCCACCAGCAGAGGGACAGGGAACACTGAAGCTTTCTTT